This passage covers 6 T cell receptor beta chains from one sample sequenced in a study of blood T cell repertoires in COVID-19. Measured with immunoSEQ multiplex PCR; TCRdb has only the in-frame clones, and not every one. The sample records 300,000 to 450,000 clones, more than 80% being singletons. Sequenced: peripheral blood. Receptor source: a woman aged 25 to 39 with COVID-19, enrolled during active disease.

The chain couples TRBV6-5 to TRBJ1-4, with 7 bases matching TRBD1. The CDR3 has 15 amino acids. Germline V gives CDR1 MNHEY, CDR2 SVGAGI. J gave up 5 bases and V 5 bases, and 8 bases lay outside the gene matches. The CDR3 sequence: CASSRTGRQNEKLFF. For the CDR3, the DNA is TGTGCCAGCAGTCGGACAGGTCGGCAAAATGAAAAACTGTTTTTT.

Here the CDR3 reads CASSYSGTHGNTIYF. The CDR3 nucleotides are TGTGCCAGCAGTTACTCAGGGACACACGGAAACACCATATATTTT. The chain joins TRBV6-5 to TRBJ1-3; D may be TRBD1 (6 bases). The germline V and J ends were trimmed by 0 bases and 4 bases, with 10 bases remaining between them. Germline assignment: CDR1 MNHEY and CDR2 SVGAGI. The CDR3 has 15 residues.

J is TRBJ2-2 and V is TRBV5-1, with 9 nucleotides matching TRBD1. The CDR3 is made up of 16 amino acids. The ends lost 4 bases at V and 4 bases at J; junction bases unmatched: 8. Germline V lookup: CDR1 SGHRS, CDR2 YFSETQ. The CDR3 region is CASSPGGTGSTGELFF. In DNA, the CDR3 is TGCGCCAGCAGCCCTGGAGGGACAGGGAGCACCGGGGAGCTGTTTTTT.

The chain links TRBV5-5 to TRBJ1-1, with D unresolved. Looked up from germline, CDR1 is SGHKS and CDR2 is YYEKEE (reference sequence). The CDR3 has 13 amino acids. V lost 0 bases and J 3 bases, leaving 6 bases between the germline ends. The CDR3 spells CASSLDPDTEAFF. DNA of the CDR3: TGTGCCAGCAGCTTGGATCCAGACACTGAAGCTTTCTTT.

J is TRBJ1-1 and V is TRBV5-1, with D tentatively TRBD1 (5 bases). Trimming removed 4 bases at V and 10 bases at J, with 20 bases between. CDR1 is SGHRS and CDR2 is YFSETQ in the germline V gene. The CDR3 spans 14 residues. CDR3 DNA sequence: TGCGCCAGCAGCATGGTTGGGGGGTTCGCAGGAGCTTTCTTT. Its translation: CASSMVGGFAGAFF. The variable domain in full, completed from reference TRBV5-1 and TRBJ1-1, reads KAGVTQTPRYLIKTRGQQVTLSCSPISGHRSVSWYQQTPGQGLQFLFEYFSETQRNKGNFPGRFSGRQFSNSRSEMNVSTLELGDSALYLCASSMVGGFAGAFFGQGTRLTVV.

This clone was counted a single time. V and J are TRBV6-2 or TRBV6-3 and TRBJ2-7; TRBD2 aligns across 9 bases. Germline CDR1 MNHEY, CDR2 SVGEGT. This CDR3 is 15 amino acids long. Losses at the gene ends were 2 bases for V and 5 bases for J; bases not matched to a gene: 7. The chain's CDR3 is CASSYRLAGFNEQYF. The CDR3 DNA follows: TGTGCCAGCAGTTACCGGCTAGCGGGGTTCAACGAGCAGTACTTC.